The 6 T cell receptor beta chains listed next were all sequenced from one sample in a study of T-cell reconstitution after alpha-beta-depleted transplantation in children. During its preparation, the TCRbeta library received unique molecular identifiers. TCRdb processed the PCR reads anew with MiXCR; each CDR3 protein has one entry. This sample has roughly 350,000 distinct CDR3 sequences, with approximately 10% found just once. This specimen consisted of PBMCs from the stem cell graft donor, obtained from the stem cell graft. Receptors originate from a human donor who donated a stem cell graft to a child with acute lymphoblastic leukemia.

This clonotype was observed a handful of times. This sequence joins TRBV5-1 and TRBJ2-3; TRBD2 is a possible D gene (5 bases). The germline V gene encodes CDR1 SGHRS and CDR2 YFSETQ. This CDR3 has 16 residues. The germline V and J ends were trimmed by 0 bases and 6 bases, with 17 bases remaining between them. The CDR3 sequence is CASSLALTPGGDTQYF. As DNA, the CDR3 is TGCGCCAGCAGCTTGGCCCTAACCCCGGGCGGGGATACGCAGTATTTT.

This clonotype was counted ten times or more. Written as DNA, the CDR3 is TGCGCCAGCAGCCAAGATGGGAGGGTGGGGAATGAGCAGTTCTTC. Encoded protein: CASSQDGRVGNEQFF. This rearrangement joins TRBV4-3 to TRBJ2-1, with 7 positions matching TRBD2. CDR3 size: 15 residues. The J segment lost 7 bases and the V segment lost 0 bases, leaving 6 bases of the junction unmatched. Germline CDR1 reads LGHNA; CDR2 reads YSLEER.

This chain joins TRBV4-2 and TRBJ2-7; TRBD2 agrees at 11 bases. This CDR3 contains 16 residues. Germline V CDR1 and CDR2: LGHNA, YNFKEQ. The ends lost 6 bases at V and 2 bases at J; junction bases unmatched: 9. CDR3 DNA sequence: TGTGCCAGCAGTCCGGAGACGGGACTAGCGGCCTACGAGCAGTACTTC. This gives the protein CASSPETGLAAYEQYF.

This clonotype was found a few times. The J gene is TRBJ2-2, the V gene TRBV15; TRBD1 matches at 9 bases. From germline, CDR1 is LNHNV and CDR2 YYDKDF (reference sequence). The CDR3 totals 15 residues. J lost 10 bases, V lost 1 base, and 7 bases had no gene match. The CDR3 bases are TGTGCCACCAGCAGAGTCGGGACAGGGTTCGTGGAGCTGTTTTTT. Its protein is CATSRVGTGFVELFF.

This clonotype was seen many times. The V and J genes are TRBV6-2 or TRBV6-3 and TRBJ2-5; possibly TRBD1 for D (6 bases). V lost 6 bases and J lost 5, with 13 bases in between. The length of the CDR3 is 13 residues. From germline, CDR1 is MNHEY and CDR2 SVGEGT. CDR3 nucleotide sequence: TGTGCCAGCAGCGGAGGACAGCTGGAGACCCAGTACTTC. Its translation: CASSGGQLETQYF.

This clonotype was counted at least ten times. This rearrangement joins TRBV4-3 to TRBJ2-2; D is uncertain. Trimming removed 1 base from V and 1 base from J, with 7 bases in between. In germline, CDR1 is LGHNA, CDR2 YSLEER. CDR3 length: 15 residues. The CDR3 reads CASSQVRVNTGELFF. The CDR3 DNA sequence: TGCGCCAGCAGCCAAGTTCGCGTGAACACCGGGGAGCTGTTTTTT.